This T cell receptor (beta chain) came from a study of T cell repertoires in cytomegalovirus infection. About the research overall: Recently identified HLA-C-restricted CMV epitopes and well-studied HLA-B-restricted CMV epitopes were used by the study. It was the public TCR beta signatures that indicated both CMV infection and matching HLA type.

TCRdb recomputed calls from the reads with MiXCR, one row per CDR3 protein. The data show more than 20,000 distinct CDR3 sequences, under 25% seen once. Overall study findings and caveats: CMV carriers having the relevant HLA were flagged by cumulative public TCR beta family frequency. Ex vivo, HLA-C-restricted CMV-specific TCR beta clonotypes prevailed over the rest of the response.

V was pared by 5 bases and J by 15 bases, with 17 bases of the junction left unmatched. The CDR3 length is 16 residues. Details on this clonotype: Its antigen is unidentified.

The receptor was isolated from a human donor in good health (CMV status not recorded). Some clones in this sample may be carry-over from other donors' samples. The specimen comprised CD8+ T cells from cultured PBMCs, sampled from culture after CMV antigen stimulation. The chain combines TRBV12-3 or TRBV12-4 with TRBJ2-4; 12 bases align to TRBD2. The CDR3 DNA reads TGTGCCAGCAGTCTACCGGCTAGCGGGGGGGCGAATGGAAGGTACTTC. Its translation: CASSLPASGGANGRYF.